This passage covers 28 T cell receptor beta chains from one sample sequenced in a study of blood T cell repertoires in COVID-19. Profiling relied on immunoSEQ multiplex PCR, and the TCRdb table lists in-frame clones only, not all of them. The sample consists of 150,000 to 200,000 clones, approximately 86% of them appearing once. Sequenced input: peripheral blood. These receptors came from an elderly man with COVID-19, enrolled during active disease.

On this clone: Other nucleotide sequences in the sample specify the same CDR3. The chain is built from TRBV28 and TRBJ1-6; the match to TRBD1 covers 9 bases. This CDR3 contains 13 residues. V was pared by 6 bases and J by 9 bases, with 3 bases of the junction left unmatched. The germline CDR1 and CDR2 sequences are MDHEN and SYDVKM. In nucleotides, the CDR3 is TGTGCCAGCAGGTCGACAGGGGGTTCACCCCTCCACTTT. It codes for CASRSTGGSPLHF.

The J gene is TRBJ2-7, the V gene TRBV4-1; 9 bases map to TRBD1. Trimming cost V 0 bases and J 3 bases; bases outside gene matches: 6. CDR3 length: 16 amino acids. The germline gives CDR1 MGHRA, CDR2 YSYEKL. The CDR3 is CASSQDLGTGIYEQYF. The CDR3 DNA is TGCGCCAGCAGCCAAGATCTTGGGACAGGGATCTACGAGCAGTACTTC.

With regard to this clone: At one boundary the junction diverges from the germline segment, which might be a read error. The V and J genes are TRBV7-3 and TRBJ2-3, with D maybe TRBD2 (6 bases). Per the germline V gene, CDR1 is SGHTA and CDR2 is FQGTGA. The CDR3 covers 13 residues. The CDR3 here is CASSLTLASRLDF. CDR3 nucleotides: TGTGCCAGCAGCTTAACCCTAGCGTCCCGACTGGATTTT.

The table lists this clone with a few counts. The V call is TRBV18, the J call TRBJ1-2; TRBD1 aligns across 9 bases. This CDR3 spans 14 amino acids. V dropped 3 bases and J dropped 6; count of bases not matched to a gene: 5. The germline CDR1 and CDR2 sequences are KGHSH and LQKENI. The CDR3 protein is CASSPNGQGNGYTF. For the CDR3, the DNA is TGTGCCAGCTCACCTAACGGACAGGGGAATGGCTACACCTTC.

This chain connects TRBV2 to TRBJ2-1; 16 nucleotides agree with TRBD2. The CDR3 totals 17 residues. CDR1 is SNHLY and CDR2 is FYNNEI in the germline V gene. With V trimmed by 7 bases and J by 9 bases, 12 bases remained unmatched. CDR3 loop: CASISIGTSGGAGEQFF. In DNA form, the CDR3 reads TGTGCCAGCATTTCGATCGGGACTAGCGGGGGGGCCGGTGAGCAGTTCTTC. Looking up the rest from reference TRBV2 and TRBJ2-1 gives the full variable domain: EPEVTQTPSHQVTQMGQEVILRCVPISNHLYFYWYRQILGQKVEFLVSFYNNEISEKSEIFDDQFSVERPDGSNFTLKIRSTKLEDSAMYFCASISIGTSGGAGEQFFGPGTRLTVL.

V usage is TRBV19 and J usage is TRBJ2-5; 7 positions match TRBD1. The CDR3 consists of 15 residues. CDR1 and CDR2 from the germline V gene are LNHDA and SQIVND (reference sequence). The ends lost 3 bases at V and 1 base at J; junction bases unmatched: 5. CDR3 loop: CASSIPTGRQETQYF. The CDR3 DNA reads TGTGCCAGTAGTATCCCGACAGGGCGCCAAGAGACCCAGTACTTC. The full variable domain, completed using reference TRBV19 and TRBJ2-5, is DGGITQSPKYLFRKEGQNVTLSCEQNLNHDAMYWYRQDPGQGLRLIYYSQIVNDFQKGDIAEGYSVSREKKESFPLTVTSAQKNPTAFYLCASSIPTGRQETQYFGPGTRLLVL.

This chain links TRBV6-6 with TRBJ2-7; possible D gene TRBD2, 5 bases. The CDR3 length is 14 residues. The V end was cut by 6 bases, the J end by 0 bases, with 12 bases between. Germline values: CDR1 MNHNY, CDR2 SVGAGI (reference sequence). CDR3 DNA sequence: TGTGCCAGCAGGACTTCGGGGTTCTCCTACGAGCAGTACTTC. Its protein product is CASRTSGFSYEQYF.

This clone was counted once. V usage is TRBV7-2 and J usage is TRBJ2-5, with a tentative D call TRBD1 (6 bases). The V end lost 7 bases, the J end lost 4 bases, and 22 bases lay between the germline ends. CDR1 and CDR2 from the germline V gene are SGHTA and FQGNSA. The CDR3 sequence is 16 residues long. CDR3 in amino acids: CASTLRGSRWGETQYF. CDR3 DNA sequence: TGTGCCAGCACCCTGAGGGGGTCCCGTTGGGGAGAGACCCAGTACTTC.

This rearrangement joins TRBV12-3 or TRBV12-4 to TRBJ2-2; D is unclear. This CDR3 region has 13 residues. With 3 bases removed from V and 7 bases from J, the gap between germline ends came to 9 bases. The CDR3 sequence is CASSFGLIGELFF. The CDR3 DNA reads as TGTGCCAGCAGTTTTGGGCTCATCGGGGAGCTGTTTTTT.

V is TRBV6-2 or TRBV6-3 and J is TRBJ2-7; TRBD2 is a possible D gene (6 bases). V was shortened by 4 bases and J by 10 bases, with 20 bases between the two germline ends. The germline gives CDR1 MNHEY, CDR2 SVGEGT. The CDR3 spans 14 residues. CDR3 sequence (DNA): TGTGCCAGCAGTTTGGGCGGGGCGGCTCTCCTACAGTACTTC. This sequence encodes CASSLGGAALLQYF.

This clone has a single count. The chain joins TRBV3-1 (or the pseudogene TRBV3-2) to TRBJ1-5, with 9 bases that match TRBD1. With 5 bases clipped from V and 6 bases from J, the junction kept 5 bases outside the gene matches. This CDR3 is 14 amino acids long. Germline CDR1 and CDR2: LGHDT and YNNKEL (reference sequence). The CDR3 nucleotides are TGTGCCAGCAGCTTAGGACAGGGGAGTCAGCCCCAGCATTTT. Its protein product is CASSLGQGSQPQHF.

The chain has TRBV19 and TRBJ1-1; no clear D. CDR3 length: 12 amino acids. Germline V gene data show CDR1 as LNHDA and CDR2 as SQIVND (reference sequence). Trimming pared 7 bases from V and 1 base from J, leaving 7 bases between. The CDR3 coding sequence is TGTGCCAGTAATGAGGGGAACACTGAAGCTTTCTTT. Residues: CASNEGNTEAFF.

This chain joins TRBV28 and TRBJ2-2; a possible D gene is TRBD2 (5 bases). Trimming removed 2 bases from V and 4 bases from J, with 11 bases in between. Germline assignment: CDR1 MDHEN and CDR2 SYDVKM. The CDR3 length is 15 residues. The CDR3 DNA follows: TGTGCCAGCAGTTTAGGTCGGGGATTCACCGGGGAGCTGTTTTTT. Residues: CASSLGRGFTGELFF.

The CDR3, as DNA: TGTGCCAGCAGCTTCGTCAGGGGTACCACCGGGGAGCTGTTTTTT. Translating gives CASSFVRGTTGELFF. The chain recombines TRBV5-8 with TRBJ2-2, with D possibly matching TRBD1 (6 bases). Per germline, CDR1 SGHTS and CDR2 YDEGEE. The CDR3 sequence is 15 residues long. V shed 2 bases and J shed 4 bases, with 12 bases lying between them.

The CDR3 DNA follows: TGTGCCAGCAGCTTAGTTCCGGGGAGCACCGGGGAGCTGTTTTTT. Translated, it gives CASSLVPGSTGELFF. The gene calls are TRBV7-2 and TRBJ2-2, with D possibly TRBD2 on 5 matching bases. Germline loops: CDR1 SGHTA, CDR2 FQGNSA. Trimming cost V 1 base and J 4 bases, with 10 bases left between them. CDR3 length: 15 amino acids.

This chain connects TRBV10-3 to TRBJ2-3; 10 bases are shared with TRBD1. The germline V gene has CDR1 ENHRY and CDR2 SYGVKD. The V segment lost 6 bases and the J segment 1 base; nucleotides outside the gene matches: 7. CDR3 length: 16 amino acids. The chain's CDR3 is CAIRQTGGEGTDTQYF. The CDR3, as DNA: TGTGCCATCAGACAGACAGGGGGCGAGGGCACAGATACGCAGTATTTT.

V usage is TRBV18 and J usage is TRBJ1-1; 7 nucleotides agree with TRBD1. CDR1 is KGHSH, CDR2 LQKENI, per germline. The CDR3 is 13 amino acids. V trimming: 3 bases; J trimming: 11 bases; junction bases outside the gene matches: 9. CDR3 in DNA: TGTGCCAGCTCACCCAGGACAGGACAGCTGGCTTTCTTT. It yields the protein CASSPRTGQLAFF. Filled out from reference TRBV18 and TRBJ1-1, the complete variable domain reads NAGVMQNPRHLVRRRGQEARLRCSPMKGHSHVYWYRQLPEEGLKFMVYLQKENIIDESGMPKERFSAEFPKEGPSILRIQQVVRGDSAAYFCASSPRTGQLAFFGQGTRLTVV.

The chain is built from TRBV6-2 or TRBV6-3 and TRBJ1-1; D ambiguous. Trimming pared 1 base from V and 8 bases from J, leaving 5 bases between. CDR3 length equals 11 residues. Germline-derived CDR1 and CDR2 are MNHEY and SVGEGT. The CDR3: CASSYYREAFF. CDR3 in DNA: TGTGCCAGCAGTTACTATCGGGAAGCTTTCTTT.

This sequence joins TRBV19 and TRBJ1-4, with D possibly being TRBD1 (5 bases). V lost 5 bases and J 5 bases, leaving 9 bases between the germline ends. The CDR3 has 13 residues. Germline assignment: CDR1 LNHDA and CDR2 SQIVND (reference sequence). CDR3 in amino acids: CASSQGVNEKLFF. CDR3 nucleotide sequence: TGTGCCAGTAGTCAAGGGGTAAATGAAAAACTGTTTTTT.

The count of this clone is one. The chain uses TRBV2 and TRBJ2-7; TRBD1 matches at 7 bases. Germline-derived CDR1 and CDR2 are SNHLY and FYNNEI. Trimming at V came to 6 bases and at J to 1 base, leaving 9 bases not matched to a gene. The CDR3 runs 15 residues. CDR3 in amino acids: CASRTPGTVSYEQYF. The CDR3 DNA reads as TGTGCCAGCAGGACGCCCGGGACAGTGTCCTACGAGCAGTACTTC.

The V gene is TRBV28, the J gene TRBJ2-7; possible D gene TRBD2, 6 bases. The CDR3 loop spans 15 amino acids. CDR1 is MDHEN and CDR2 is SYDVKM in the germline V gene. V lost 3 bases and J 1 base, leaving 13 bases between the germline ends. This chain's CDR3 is CASSFVGTGSYEQYF. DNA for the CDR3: TGTGCCAGCAGTTTTGTCGGGACTGGTTCCTACGAGCAGTACTTC.

CDR3 nucleotides: TGCAGTGCTAGTGTAGGATTTGCGGGGGACGGCTACACCTTC. Its protein is CSASVGFAGDGYTF. This sequence joins TRBV20-1 and TRBJ1-2, with a possible D match to TRBD1 (5 bases). Germline CDR1 and CDR2: DFQATT and SNEGSKA (reference sequence). V was trimmed by 3 bases and J by 8 bases, leaving 19 bases between them. This CDR3 has 14 amino acids.

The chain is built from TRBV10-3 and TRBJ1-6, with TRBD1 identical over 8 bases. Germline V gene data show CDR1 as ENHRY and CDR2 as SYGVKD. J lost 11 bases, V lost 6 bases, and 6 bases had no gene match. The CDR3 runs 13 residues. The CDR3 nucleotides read TGTGCCATCAGGGACAGGGTGGAGACACCCCTCCACTTT. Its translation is CAIRDRVETPLHF.

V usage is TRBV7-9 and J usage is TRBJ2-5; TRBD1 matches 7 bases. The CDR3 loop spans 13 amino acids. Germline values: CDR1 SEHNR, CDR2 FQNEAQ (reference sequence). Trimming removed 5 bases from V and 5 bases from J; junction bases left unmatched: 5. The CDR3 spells CASSPPGQETQYF. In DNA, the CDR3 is TGTGCCAGCAGCCCTCCGGGACAGGAGACCCAGTACTTC.

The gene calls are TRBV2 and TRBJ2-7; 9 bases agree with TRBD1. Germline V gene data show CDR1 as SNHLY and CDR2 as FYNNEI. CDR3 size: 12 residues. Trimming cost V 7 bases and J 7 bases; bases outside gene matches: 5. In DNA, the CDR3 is TGTGCCAGCAACCGACAGGGGGGAGAGCAGTACTTC. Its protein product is CASNRQGGEQYF.

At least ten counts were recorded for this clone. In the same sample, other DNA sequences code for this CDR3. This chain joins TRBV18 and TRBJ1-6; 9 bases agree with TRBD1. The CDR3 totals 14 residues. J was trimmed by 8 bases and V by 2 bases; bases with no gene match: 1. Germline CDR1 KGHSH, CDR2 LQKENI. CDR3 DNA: TGTGCCAGCTCACCAACAGGGGGCGATTCACCCCTCCACTTT. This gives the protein CASSPTGGDSPLHF.

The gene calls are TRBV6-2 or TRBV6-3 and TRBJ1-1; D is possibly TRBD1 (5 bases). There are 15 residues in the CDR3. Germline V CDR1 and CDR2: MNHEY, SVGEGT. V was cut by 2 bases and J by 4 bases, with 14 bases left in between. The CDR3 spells CASSYRPPRGTEAFF. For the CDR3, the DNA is TGTGCCAGCAGTTACCGACCCCCTAGGGGCACTGAAGCTTTCTTT.

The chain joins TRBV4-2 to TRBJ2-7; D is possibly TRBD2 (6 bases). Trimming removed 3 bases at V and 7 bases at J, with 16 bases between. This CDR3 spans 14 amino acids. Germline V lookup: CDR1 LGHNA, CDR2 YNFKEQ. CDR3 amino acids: CASSQAGRHNEQYF. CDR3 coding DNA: TGTGCCAGCAGCCAGGCGGGACGGCACAATGAGCAGTACTTC.